The 30 T cell receptor beta chains listed next were all sequenced from one sample in a study of OX40 agonist ivuxolimab in advanced cancers. Preparation of the library involved the immunoSEQ multiplex PCR assay. The table was pulled from immuneACCESS by TCRdb, which kept in-frame rearrangements only. Such tables lose some clones; where checked, under half of the loss comes from unresolved V genes, and the rest has no known cause. This sample comprises 65,000 to 90,000 clones, roughly 92% of them detected only once. The ten largest account for 6% to 8% of the sample. The sequenced sample was CD4+ or CD8+ T cells sorted from blood, obtained in a trial of the OX40 agonist ivuxolimab. The receptors were sampled from an adult with an advanced solid tumor such as melanoma, head and neck, liver or kidney cancer.

The chain joins TRBV5-8 to TRBJ2-7; possibly TRBD1 for D (6 bases). Germline CDR1 and CDR2: SGHTS and YDEGEE. CDR3 length equals 15 residues. V dropped 1 base and J dropped 4 bases, with 15 bases sitting between them. The CDR3 nucleotides read TGTGCCAGCAGCTTGAGTACAGGGTTGGTTTACGAGCAGTACTTC. Its protein is CASSLSTGLVYEQYF.

The chain joins TRBV2 to TRBJ2-7; 9 positions agree with TRBD2. Germline V gene data show CDR1 as SNHLY and CDR2 as FYNNEI. This CDR3 spans 15 amino acids. The ends lost 2 bases at V and 3 bases at J; junction bases unmatched: 5. CDR3 DNA sequence: TGTGCCAGCAGTGAATGGGCTAGCGGGGACTACGAGCAGTACTTC. Protein sequence: CASSEWASGDYEQYF.

As DNA, the CDR3 is TGTGCCAGCAGTTTAGGCAGGTTAAACTATGGCTACACCTTC. It is translated as CASSLGRLNYGYTF. The V gene is TRBV27, the J gene TRBJ1-2; unclear D gene. Germline V CDR1 and CDR2: MNHEY, SMNVEV (reference sequence). Trimming left V 2 bases short and J 2 bases short, with 9 bases between. CDR3 length: 14 residues.

The chain joins TRBV7-9 to TRBJ2-2; 10 nucleotides line up with TRBD2. Germline CDR1 and CDR2: SEHNR and FQNEAQ (reference sequence). The CDR3 spans 17 residues. V lost 2 bases to trimming and J lost 4 bases; unmatched junction nucleotides: 7. The chain's CDR3 is CASSLPPSGGPTGELFF. For the CDR3, the DNA is TGTGCCAGCAGCTTACCCCCTAGCGGGGGTCCCACCGGGGAGCTGTTTTTT.

The genes are TRBV7-9 and TRBJ2-1; maybe TRBD1 (6 bases). The CDR3 is 15 residues long. Germline CDR1 and CDR2: SEHNR and FQNEAQ (reference sequence). The V end was cut by 2 bases, the J end by 4 bases, with 12 bases between. The CDR3: CASSLQPTGYNEQFF. DNA for the CDR3: TGTGCCAGCAGCTTACAACCTACAGGGTACAATGAGCAGTTCTTC. Looking up the rest from reference TRBV7-9 and TRBJ2-1 gives the full variable domain: DTGVSQNPRHKITKRGQNVTFRCDPISEHNRLYWYRQTLGQGPEFLTYFQNEAQLEKSRLLSDRFSAERPKGSFSTLEIQRTEQGDSAMYLCASSLQPTGYNEQFFGPGTRLTVL.

CDR3 sequence: CASSLSNFEGYGYTF. For the CDR3, the DNA is TGTGCCAGCAGCTTAAGTAACTTCGAGGGGTATGGCTACACCTTC. This chain joins TRBV7-8 and TRBJ1-2; possibly TRBD1 for D (5 bases). The CDR3 contains 15 residues. V dropped 2 bases and J dropped 5 bases, with 15 bases sitting between them. CDR1 is SGHVS, CDR2 FQNEAQ, per germline.

This chain joins TRBV9 and TRBJ2-7, with 10 bases matching TRBD2. The CDR3 spans 15 residues. From germline, CDR1 is SGDLS and CDR2 YYNGEE. The junction had 3 bases not matched to a gene; V was cut back by 0 bases and J by 3 bases. The DNA of the CDR3 is TGTGCCAGCAGCGTAGGTCGGACTAGCGGCTACGAGCAGTACTTC. Amino acid sequence: CASSVGRTSGYEQYF.

This rearrangement joins TRBV5-1 to TRBJ2-1, with D uncertain. There are 13 residues in the CDR3. Germline CDR1 SGHRS, CDR2 YFSETQ. V was trimmed by 1 base and J by 5 bases, leaving 7 bases between them. CDR3 bases: TGCGCCAGCAGCTTGTCAGCTAACAATGAGCAGTTCTTC. Its translation: CASSLSANNEQFF.

V is TRBV28 and J is TRBJ2-7, with 8 bases lining up with TRBD2. CDR3 length: 16 residues. CDR1 and CDR2 from the germline V gene are MDHEN and SYDVKM. With V trimmed by 5 bases and J by 3 bases, 12 bases remained unmatched. CDR3 in DNA: TGTGCCAGCAGTCCAGACCTTAGCGGGGCCATCTACGAGCAGTACTTC. It yields the protein CASSPDLSGAIYEQYF. Based on the CDR3 plus reference TRBV28 and TRBJ2-7, the full variable domain is DVKVTQSSRYLVKRTGEKVFLECVQDMDHENMFWYRQDPGLGLRLIYFSYDVKMKEKGDIPEGYSVSREKKERFSLILESASTNQTSMYLCASSPDLSGAIYEQYFGPGTRLTVT.

This rearrangement joins TRBV11-3 to TRBJ2-7; 8 positions agree with TRBD1. Germline lookup yields CDR1 SGHNT and CDR2 YENEEA. V was clipped by 6 bases and J by 6 bases; unmatched bases: 7. The CDR3 sequence is 13 residues long. The CDR3 is CASSPGTGAEQYF. The CDR3 region has the DNA TGTGCCAGCAGTCCCGGGACAGGCGCCGAGCAGTACTTC.

The chain joins TRBV27 to TRBJ2-5; D is possibly TRBD1 (6 bases). CDR1 and CDR2 from the germline V gene are MNHEY and SMNVEV (reference sequence). CDR3 length: 14 residues. V was pared by 0 bases and J by 11 bases, with 16 bases between. As DNA, the CDR3 is TGTGCCAGCAGTTTATCGATAAGAAATAGGGGGCAGTACTTC. This encodes CASSLSIRNRGQYF.

The chain has TRBV5-8 and TRBJ2-7, with 8 bases lining up with TRBD1. V shed 3 bases, J shed 7 bases, and the junction held 6 bases outside the gene matches. This CDR3 is 13 amino acids long. CDR1 SGHTS and CDR2 YDEGEE come from the germline V gene. The CDR3 loop is CASSWRTGQEQYF. Here the CDR3 DNA reads TGTGCCAGCAGCTGGAGGACAGGGCAAGAGCAGTACTTC.

The chain joins TRBV4-1 to TRBJ1-1; D unclear. The CDR3 has 14 amino acids. The germline CDR1 and CDR2 sequences are MGHRA and YSYEKL. V was trimmed by 4 bases and J by 1 base, leaving 10 bases between them. CDR3 sequence reads: CASSRNRGNTEAFF. As DNA, the CDR3 is TGCGCCAGCAGCCGGAACCGGGGGAACACTGAAGCTTTCTTT.

The genes are TRBV4-2 and TRBJ1-5; D uncertain. V lost 0 bases and J lost 1, with 10 bases in between. The CDR3 has 16 residues. Germline CDR1 and CDR2: LGHNA and YNFKEQ. The chain's CDR3 is CASSQERGLSNQPQHF. CDR3 nucleotide sequence: TGTGCCAGCAGCCAAGAAAGAGGGCTGAGCAATCAGCCCCAGCATTTT.

In this sample, this clone turned up a few times. DNA of the CDR3: TGTGCCAGCAGCAACGGCGGTCAGCCCCAGCATTTT. Translated, it gives CASSNGGQPQHF. The chain is built from TRBV11-2 and TRBJ1-5; no reliable D call. Germline V gene data show CDR1 as SGHAT and CDR2 as FQNNGV. The CDR3 runs to 12 residues. Trimming left V 5 bases short and J 6 bases short, with 8 bases between.

V usage is TRBV19 and J usage is TRBJ1-4; 11 bases map to TRBD1. The junction had 14 bases not matched to a gene; V was cut back by 5 bases and J by 6 bases. CDR1 and CDR2 from the germline V gene are LNHDA and SQIVND (reference sequence). CDR3 length: 18 residues. CDR3 sequence: CASSSPGQGEFDDEKLFF. CDR3 nucleotides: TGTGCCAGTAGTTCCCCGGGACAGGGGGAATTTGATGATGAAAAACTGTTTTTT.

The CDR3 DNA sequence: TGTGCCAGCAGTTTACGGAGGGGGCCAGAGACCCAGTACTTC. Residues: CASSLRRGPETQYF. The chain is built from TRBV27 and TRBJ2-5, with a tentative D call TRBD1 (7 bases). Per the germline V gene, CDR1 is MNHEY and CDR2 is SMNVEV (reference sequence). V lost 2 bases, J lost 4 bases, and 11 bases lay in between. CDR3 length: 14 amino acids.

The V and J genes are TRBV6-6 and TRBJ2-7, with a possible D match to TRBD2 (5 bases). Trimming took off 5 bases at V and 0 bases at J, with 8 bases between the two ends. CDR1 and CDR2 from the germline V gene are MNHNY and SVGAGI (reference sequence). CDR3 length: 13 residues. The CDR3 DNA sequence: TGTGCCAGCAGTCCGGGGAGCTCCTACGAGCAGTACTTC. Amino acids: CASSPGSSYEQYF.

The chain has TRBV5-1 and TRBJ1-6; D is perhaps TRBD1 (5 bases). The CDR3 has 16 amino acids. V was cut by 4 bases and J by 10 bases, with 21 bases left in between. Germline V lookup: CDR1 SGHRS, CDR2 YFSETQ. The CDR3 coding sequence is TGCGCCAGCAGCCCAGTTACCGCTGGGGCAGGATCACCCCTCCACTTT. Protein sequence: CASSPVTAGAGSPLHF.

This chain uses TRBV5-5 with TRBJ2-5; no firm D call. CDR1 is SGHKS and CDR2 is YYEKEE in the germline V gene (reference sequence). Trimming cost V 5 bases and J 1 base, with 18 bases left between them. The CDR3 is made up of 16 amino acids. CDR3 sequence (DNA): TGTGCCAGCAGGCCAAAACGTGCAGGCCCCCAAGAGACCCAGTACTTC. It is translated as CASRPKRAGPQETQYF.

V usage is TRBV6-6 and J usage is TRBJ2-5; the D gene is possibly TRBD1 (5 bases). In germline, CDR1 is MNHNY, CDR2 SVGAGI (reference sequence). This CDR3 contains 14 residues. Trimming took 0 bases from V and 2 from J, leaving 7 bases between them. The CDR3 spells CASSYSTDQETQYF. DNA of the CDR3: TGTGCCAGCAGTTACTCGACAGATCAAGAGACCCAGTACTTC.

The V gene is TRBV19, the J gene TRBJ2-5, with D perhaps TRBD1 (6 bases). Looked up from germline, CDR1 is LNHDA and CDR2 is SQIVND (reference sequence). V was shortened by 0 bases and J by 2 bases, with 10 bases between the two germline ends. The CDR3 sequence is 15 residues long. The CDR3 loop is CASSIDWTAQETQYF. The CDR3 region has the DNA TGTGCCAGTAGTATAGATTGGACAGCTCAAGAGACCCAGTACTTC.

This chain joins TRBV7-6 and TRBJ2-2, with a weak D call TRBD1 (5 bases). The CDR3 is made up of 15 amino acids. Deletions cut 6 bases from V and 4 bases from J, with 15 bases between. Per germline, CDR1 SGHVS and CDR2 FNYEAQ. CDR3 in DNA: TGTGCCAGCAGGCCTAAGTCAGGGTTCACCGGGGAGCTGTTTTTT. It codes for CASRPKSGFTGELFF.

CDR3 coding DNA: TGCGCCAGCAGTGATACAAGTTCCTATAATTCACCCCTCCACTTT. Translation gives CASSDTSSYNSPLHF. This sequence joins TRBV4-3 and TRBJ1-6; no reliable D call. Trimming removed 6 bases at V and 1 base at J, with 10 bases between. CDR3 length: 15 residues. Germline lookup yields CDR1 LGHNA and CDR2 YSLEER.

CDR3 loop: CASQTGPEAFF. The CDR3 DNA is TGTGCCAGTCAGACAGGCCCTGAAGCTTTCTTT. The chain joins TRBV19 to TRBJ1-1, with D maybe TRBD1 (6 bases). V was shortened by 8 bases and J by 6 bases, with 10 bases between the two germline ends. The CDR3 is 11 amino acids. Germline values: CDR1 LNHDA, CDR2 SQIVND (reference sequence).

CDR3 residues: CASSNDREMVNTEAFF. The CDR3 bases are TGTGCCAGTAGTAATGACAGGGAAATGGTGAACACTGAAGCTTTCTTT. V gene TRBV19 combines with J gene TRBJ1-1, with 7 bases matching TRBD1. There are 16 residues in the CDR3. After removal of 4 bases from V and 0 bases from J, the junction contained 8 bases not matched to a gene. CDR1 and CDR2 (germline): LNHDA, SQIVND (reference sequence).

The rearrangement links TRBV5-6 to TRBJ1-4, with 7 bases fitting TRBD1. Germline V gene lookup returns CDR1 SGHDT and CDR2 YYEEEE. The CDR3 length is 15 residues. V gave up 0 bases and J gave up 4 bases; unmatched junction bases: 3. The CDR3 reads CASSLGGGDNEKLFF. The CDR3 DNA reads as TGTGCCAGCAGCTTGGGAGGGGGCGATAATGAAAAACTGTTTTTT.

This chain uses TRBV5-1 with TRBJ2-7, with a weak D call TRBD2 (5 bases). The CDR3 loop spans 17 amino acids. The germline gives CDR1 SGHRS, CDR2 YFSETQ. V shed 0 bases and J shed 0 bases, with 16 bases lying between them. The CDR3 sequence is CASSLDAAYEGSYEQYF. For the CDR3, the DNA is TGCGCCAGCAGCTTGGATGCGGCATACGAGGGCTCCTACGAGCAGTACTTC.

The genes are TRBV30 and TRBJ2-2; 10 positions match TRBD2. This CDR3 is 13 amino acids long. V was clipped by 4 bases and J by 8 bases; unmatched bases: 4. Germline loops: CDR1 GTSNPN, CDR2 SVGIG (reference sequence). The CDR3: CAWTPGLAGELFF. The CDR3 DNA follows: TGTGCCTGGACGCCGGGACTAGCGGGGGAGCTGTTTTTT.

This CDR3 reads CASSQETGLSSYNEQFF. CDR3 DNA sequence: TGCGCCAGCAGCCAAGAGACAGGCCTGAGCTCCTACAATGAGCAGTTCTTC. V gene TRBV4-1 combines with J gene TRBJ2-1; weak D call: TRBD1 (6 bases). Germline V gives CDR1 MGHRA, CDR2 YSYEKL. This CDR3 has 17 amino acids. The V and J ends lost 0 bases and 0 bases respectively, with 12 bases between them.